A few counts support the clone carrying this TCR beta chain. The antigen remains unidentified. The junction departs from the called germline gene at one end, perhaps through a read error. PCR primers comprised 60 Vbeta and 13 Jbeta primers. Profiled with immunoSEQ multiplex PCR; TCRdb holds only in-frame clones, not every one. Of fewer than 150,000 clones listed, roughly 80% were seen once; the top ten hold 8% to 9%. This CDR3 comprises 12 residues. Germline V gene sequence: CDR1 MNHNY, CDR2 SVGAGI (reference sequence). The data originate from a study of cytomegalovirus exposure and HLA in healthy donors. Study-wide results and caveats: Among CMV-associated TCR beta chains, most appeared HLA-restricted in a later analysis. Per a later analysis, roughly 17,000 TCR beta sequences showed association with HLA alleles at 0.05 false discovery rate. Prior analysis indicated that the majority of TCR beta V segments exhibited productivity approximately 87% or approximately 30% of the time. The study listed approximately 160 cytomegalovirus-associated TCR beta chains.

This chain uses TRBV6-6 with TRBJ2-7; 9 bases are shared with TRBD1. Sequenced sample: PBMCs. The receptor was derived from a female donor in good health and CMV-seropositive. CDR3 bases: TGTGCCAGCAGTACGGACAGGGGAACACGGAACTTC. It codes for CASSTDRGTRNF.